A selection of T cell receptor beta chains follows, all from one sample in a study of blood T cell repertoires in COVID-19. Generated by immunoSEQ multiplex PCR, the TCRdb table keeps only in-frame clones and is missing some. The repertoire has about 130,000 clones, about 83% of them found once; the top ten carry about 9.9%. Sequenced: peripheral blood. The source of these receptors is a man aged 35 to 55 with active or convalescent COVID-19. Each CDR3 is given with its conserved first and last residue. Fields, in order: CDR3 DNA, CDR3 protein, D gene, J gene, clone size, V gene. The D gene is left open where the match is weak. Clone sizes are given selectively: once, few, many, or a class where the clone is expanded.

TGCGCCAGCAGCCCTACGGGGGGGGCCTACGAGCAGTACTTC CASSPTGGAYEQYF TRBD2 TRBJ2-7 once TRBV5-1
TGTGCTAGTGGCGAACGACAGGGGATTGGGTACGAGCAGTACTTC CASGERQGIGYEQYF TRBD1 TRBJ2-7 . TRBV12-5
TGTGCCTGGAATAGGGGGAACAGGGTCTATGGCTACACCTTC CAWNRGNRVYGYTF . TRBJ1-2 . TRBV30
TGCGCCAGTAGACAAAGACTAGCGGGGGGAGAGACCCAGTACTTC CASRQRLAGGETQYF TRBD2 TRBJ2-5 . TRBV10-2
TGTGCCAGCAGTGAAAATGGACAGGTGGTTAGCATTCAGTACTTC CASSENGQVVSIQYF TRBD1 TRBJ2-4 . TRBV2
TGCGCCAGCAGCTTGGGGGGGACAGGGCGGTACGAGCAGTACTTC CASSLGGTGRYEQYF TRBD1 TRBJ2-7 . TRBV5-1
TGTGCCAGCAGTTTTGGAGCCACAGATACGCAGTATTTT CASSFGATDTQYF . TRBJ2-3 . TRBV12-3/TRBV12-4
TGTGCCAGCAGCGTAGTTGGGGCTAGCGGTTACTACGAGCAGTACTTC CASSVVGASGYYEQYF TRBD2 TRBJ2-7 . TRBV9
TGTGCCATCAGAGGACAGGGAGGTCTTAGCACAGATACGCAGTATTTT CAIRGQGGLSTDTQYF TRBD1 TRBJ2-3 . TRBV10-3
TGTGCCAGCAGCTTAAACGGGGGGGCTAAGACCCAGTACTTC CASSLNGGAKTQYF TRBD2 TRBJ2-5 . TRBV7-3
TGTGCCAGCTCACTACAGGGTTTGGAGACCCAGTACTTC CASSLQGLETQYF . TRBJ2-5 . TRBV18
TGTGCCAGCAGCGTAGAGGGGGTTAGCCCCCGTGGGGGCACAGATACGCAGTATTTT CASSVEGVSPRGGTDTQYF . TRBJ2-3 . TRBV9
TGTGCCAGCAGCTTGGGTTGGGTGCTGGGCGAGCGGGCTACCTACGAGCAGTACTTC CASSLGWVLGERATYEQYF . TRBJ2-7 . TRBV5-6
TGCGCCAGCAGTCAATTCTTTGTACGGGGGAACTATGGCTACACCTTC CASSQFFVRGNYGYTF . TRBJ1-2 once TRBV23-1
TGTGCCAGTTGGGACAATCGCTCTGGAAACACCATATATTTT CASWDNRSGNTIYF . TRBJ1-3 . TRBV19
TGTGCCACCTTCCTCCCCGGGAGAGGAGATGAAAAACTGTTTTTT CATFLPGRGDEKLFF . TRBJ1-4 . TRBV6-6
TGTGCCAGCAGCCTTCGACAGGGGGCTTCGCCCGAGCAGTACTTC CASSLRQGASPEQYF TRBD1 TRBJ2-7 . TRBV7-9
TGTGCCAGCAGTTACGGACTAGCGGGGGGCTCCTACGAGCAGTACTTC CASSYGLAGGSYEQYF TRBD2 TRBJ2-7 few TRBV6-5
TGTGCCAGCAGCTTTTCAGGGTTAGTTTACGAGCAGTACTTC CASSFSGLVYEQYF . TRBJ2-7 few TRBV5-6
TGTGCCAGCAGCCAAGGCCCCCAGGGGGCTGGAGAGACCCAGTACTTC CASSQGPQGAGETQYF TRBD1 TRBJ2-5 . TRBV4-2
TGTACCAGCATCACCGGAGGAGCATCCTACGAGCAGTACTTC CTSITGGASYEQYF . TRBJ2-7 . TRBV28
TGTGCCAGCAACAGGATGAACACTGAAGCTTTCTTT CASNRMNTEAFF . TRBJ1-1 . TRBV5-6
TGTGCCATCGGGGACAGAAATCAGCCCCAGCATTTT CAIGDRNQPQHF TRBD1 TRBJ1-5 many TRBV10-3
TGTGCCAGCAGGCTCTCCAGCGGGGGGGCAGGGGATACGCAGTATTTT CASRLSSGGAGDTQYF TRBD2 TRBJ2-3 . TRBV5-4
TGTGCCAGCAGCCCCGGGGGGCCGGCAGATACGCAGTATTTT CASSPGGPADTQYF . TRBJ2-3 . TRBV3-1/TRBV3-2
TGTGCCAGCAGCCGGACTAGCGGGGGGGTCTACGAGCAGTACTTC CASSRTSGGVYEQYF TRBD2 TRBJ2-7 . TRBV7-2
TGTGCCAGCTCAAGGGACAGCAACTACGAGCAGTACTTC CASSRDSNYEQYF TRBD1 TRBJ2-7 . TRBV18